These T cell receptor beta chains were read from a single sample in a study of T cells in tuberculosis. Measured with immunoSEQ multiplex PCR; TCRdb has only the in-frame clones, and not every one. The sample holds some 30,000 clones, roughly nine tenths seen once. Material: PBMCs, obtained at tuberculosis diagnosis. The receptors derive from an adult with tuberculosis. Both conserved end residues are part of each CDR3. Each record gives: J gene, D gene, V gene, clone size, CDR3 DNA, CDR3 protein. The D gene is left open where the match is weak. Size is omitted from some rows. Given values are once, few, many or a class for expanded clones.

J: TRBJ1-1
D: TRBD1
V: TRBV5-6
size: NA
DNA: TGTGCCAGCAGCTTGCTTAGGGACAGGCCCCTGAACACTGAAGCTTTCTTT
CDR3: CASSLLRDRPLNTEAFF

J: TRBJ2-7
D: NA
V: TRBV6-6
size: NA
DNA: TGTGCCAGCAGAGACTGGGCCTACGAGCAGTACTTC
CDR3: CASRDWAYEQYF

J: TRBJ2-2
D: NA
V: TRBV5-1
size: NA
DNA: TGCGCCAGCAACGCGGGGCGCAACACCGGGGAGCTGTTTTTT
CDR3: CASNAGRNTGELFF

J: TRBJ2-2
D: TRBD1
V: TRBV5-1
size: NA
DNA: TGCGCCAGCAGTTTAACAGGGGCCACGGGTACCGGGGAGCTGTTTTTT
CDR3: CASSLTGATGTGELFF

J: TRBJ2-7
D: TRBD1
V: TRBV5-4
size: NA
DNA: TGTGCCAGCAGCCCCCAAGCCGGACAGGAACCCTACGAGCAGTACTTC
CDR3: CASSPQAGQEPYEQYF

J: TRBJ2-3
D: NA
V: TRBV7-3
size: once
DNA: TGTGCCAGCAGCTTAGTGGGGTCGGGGAGCACAGATACGCAGTATTTT
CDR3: CASSLVGSGSTDTQYF

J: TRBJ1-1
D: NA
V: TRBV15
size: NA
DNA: TGTGCCACCAGCAGCAAACAGGGACCGAACACTGAAGCTTTCTTT
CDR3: CATSSKQGPNTEAFF

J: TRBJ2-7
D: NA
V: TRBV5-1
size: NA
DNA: TGCGCCAGCAGCTTGCCAGGATTACCCGAGCAGTACTTC
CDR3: CASSLPGLPEQYF

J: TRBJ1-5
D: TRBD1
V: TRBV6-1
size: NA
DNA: TGTGCCAGCAGTCCCCGGGACAGGGTAGGACAGCCCCAGCATTTT
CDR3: CASSPRDRVGQPQHF

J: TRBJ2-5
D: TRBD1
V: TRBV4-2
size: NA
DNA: TGTGCCAGCAGCCTAATTGGACAGGGGGCTGGGGAGACCCAGTACTTC
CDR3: CASSLIGQGAGETQYF

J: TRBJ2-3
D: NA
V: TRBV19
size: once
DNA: TGTGCCAGTACCCGACAGGCTAGCACAGATACGCAGTATTTT
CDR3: CASTRQASTDTQYF